This T cell receptor (beta chain) was found in a study of T cell responses to AZD1222 COVID-19 vaccine. Trimming removed 2 bases from V and 0 bases from J, with 19 bases in between. The length of the CDR3 is 19 residues. CDR1 is SGHTA, CDR2 FQGNSA, per germline. Here immunoSEQ multiplex PCR was the method, and the copy in TCRdb shows in-frame clones only, minus some. The table records 87,000 or so clones, around 90% of them present only once. The receptor comes from an adult in good health. The material sequenced was peripheral blood, taken on day 0 of AZD1222 vaccination. The chain has TRBV7-2 and TRBJ2-2; tentatively, D is TRBD1 or TRBD2 (5 bases each). CDR3 in amino acids: CASSLTGTHLYANTGELFF. In DNA, the CDR3 is TGTGCCAGCAGCTTAACGGGGACCCATCTATATGCGAACACCGGGGAGCTGTTTTTT.